This paragraph reports one T cell receptor (beta chain). Its recognized antigen is unknown. A much larger clone differs by one base, so this may be a read error. Trimming removed 1 base from V and 7 bases from J; the gene matches leave 0 bases unexplained. The germline V gene (reference sequence) provides CDR1 SGHNT and CDR2 YYREEE. There are 12 amino acids in the CDR3, from cysteine to phenylalanine inclusive. CDR3 DNA is the only sequence kept; it has 36 bases, read in frame from the first base. The sample belongs to a study of memory CD4+ T cells and cytomegalovirus serostatus (dated by TCRdb to between 2018 and 2021). In the study overall: The cohort comprised around 35 healthy Belgian adults, 9 CMV seropositive and 24 CMV seronegative. CD4+ memory TCRbeta repertoires of a Belgian cohort with known cytomegalovirus serostatus were sequenced in order to replicate a published TCR-based CMV serostatus classifier.

Genomic DNA was extracted from sorted cells with the Quick-DNA Microprep Kit. TCRbeta DNA was amplified with the immunoSEQ hsTCRbeta kit following the manufacturer's protocol. An Illumina MiSeq instrument was used to sequence the TCRbeta libraries. The paper's data handling went like this. Removing out-of-frame sequences left some 2.4 million distinct TCRbeta sequences, an average of around 67,000 per individual. Each individual was scored by the count of fewer than 200 previously reported CMV-associated TCRbeta sequences and the total productive distinct TCRbeta count. A beta-binomial model was reimplemented in Python, and scikit-learn random forests with default parameters were trained on US cohort data. Classifier performance on the Belgian cohort was summarized as median AUC with percentile confidence intervals over 10,000 bootstrap iterations. What TCRdb holds here is the immuneACCESS table cut down to in-frame rearrangements. Part of the clones is not present; checked against another copy, under half of the missing clones reflect an unresolved V gene, and the others are unexplained. V and J calls and clone size come straight from that table; D and trimming were deduced from the DNA. For this sample there are over 55,000 clones; around 80% appear just once. The top ten clones comprise 0.75% to 0.9% of the sample.

A FACSAria II was used to sort memory CD4+ T cells, defined as single viable CD3+CD4+CD8-CD45RO+ cells. CMV serostatus was determined using a Roche Elecsys assay that detects serum IgG against CMV pp150, pp28, p38 and p52. Following thawing, total CD4+ T cells were enriched through positive selection using CD4 magnetic microbeads. Samples originated from another study that specifically interrogated the CD4+ T cell memory repertoire. Peripheral blood mononuclear cells were isolated and cryopreserved according to standard operating procedures, and serum was kept at -80 degrees C. Staining used CD3-PerCP (BW264/56), CD4-APC (RPA-T4), CD45RO-PE (UCHT1) and CD8-Pacific Orange (3B5) antibodies, with Sytox blue excluding non-viable cells. General findings and caveats noted by the study authors: Among the 150 to 200 previously reported CMV-associated TCRbeta sequences, 67 showed up in the CD4+ memory repertoires, with each one found in between one and five individuals. Only CD4+CD45RO+ memory cells were sequenced, in contrast to the original study, which included naive and memory CD4+ and CD8+ populations. The results were interpreted as suggesting that the CMV-associated TCR signature is mostly present in the CD4+ memory repertoire. A median bootstrapped AUC of 0.95 with a 95% CI of 0.76-1.00 was achieved on the Belgian cohort by the original-framework classifier. CMV serostatus prediction reached a median bootstrapped AUC of about 0.94 with the original framework and 0.9 to 0.93 with a US-trained random forest.

The rearranged chain carries TRBV5-4 and TRBJ1-2; the central 8 bases match TRBD1. The clonotype comes from an adult in good health and CMV-seronegative. Sample: memory CD4+ T cells from blood. Read as DNA, the sequence is TGTGCCAGCAGCTTGACAGGGGGTGGCTACACCTTC. Its protein reads: CASSLTGGGYTF.